This T cell receptor beta chain was retrieved from a study of T cell responses to AZD1222 COVID-19 vaccine (dated by TCRdb to the early 2020s). Looking at the study overall: TCR sequencing was performed for about 250 trial participants, of whom around 200 were given two doses of AZD1222 and approximately 25 were given two doses of MenACWY control vaccine. Trial participants were enrolled by age into subgroups of 18-55, 56-69 and 70-plus years, and roughly 150, 30 and 60 TCR-sequenced participants, respectively, were included in these subgroups.

A note on this clone: It has no known antigen specificity. Per-base qualities were not stored, and no clone one base away is much larger.

The CDR3 regions of human TCRbeta chains were subjected to immunosequencing. On the authors' methods: TCRs in the repertoires were compared against a reference library of SARS-CoV-2-specific TCRs that had been generated with the MIRA antigen-specificity platform. Breadth was defined as the fraction of unique TCRs that were SARS-CoV-2-associated. Depth was defined as the fraction of total T cells that were SARS-CoV-2-associated. Using the MIRA data, every spike-specific TCR was mapped to the spike region that the TCR reacted to and assigned to either a CD4 or a CD8 class. Log10-transformed breadth and depth values were compared by one-way ANOVA with Sidak's multiple comparisons tests. TCRdb stores this immuneACCESS table with in-frame sequences only. Part of the clones is absent; in the studies checked, under half of the shortfall reflects unresolved V genes, and no reason is known for the rest. From that table come the V and J calls and clone size; the DNA was used to work out D and trimming. This sample holds some 60,000 clones; approximately 80% were observed only once. The ten largest make up over 3% of the sample.

This specimen's time point label, per the study, means: about 28 days (+/-7) after the second vaccine dose. AZD1222 recipients given second doses at about 4 weeks or at about 12 weeks were pooled, since spike-specific TCR depth and breadth were not found to differ between the two schedules. Vaccinee samples were obtained from the UK trials COV001 and COV002, which included a single-blind randomized controlled phase 2/3 trial of AZD1222 (ChAdOx1 nCoV-19) in healthy adults. For TCRbeta chain sequencing, PBMC samples from trial participants were taken at day 0 and at day 28 after the second dose. Here is what the overall study found, with its caveats: Spike-specific TCR breadth and depth rose significantly after two AZD1222 doses compared with day 0 and with MenACWY recipients. In the small 56-69-year group, the increase in depth fell short of significance, most likely because of low power. Nearly half of unique spike-specific TCRs reportedly recognized epitopes outside regions mutated in the B.1.351 and B.1.1.7 variants. Vaccine-associated CD4 TCRs spanned the whole spike protein, with dominant responses in regions 160-218 and 743-854. Participants were mostly white British and included more females than males, and it was suggested by the authors that clonal diversity may have been underestimated. Because no day 14 peak-response samples were available, repertoires were characterized only after the peak T cell response. Conclusions about previously exposed vaccinees are limited because only five to seven AZD1222 recipients were SARS-CoV-2 seropositive at baseline.

V lost 1 base and J lost 4 bases; the stretch between them is 11 bases long. Including the terminal cysteine and phenylalanine, the CDR3 comprises 15 residues. The kept DNA is CDR3 alone, 45 bases in frame from the first base. From the germline V gene, CDR1 is SNHLY and CDR2 is FYNNEI. In this chain, TRBV2 is recombined with TRBJ1-3; the D gene is not confidently resolved. The specimen comprised peripheral blood, sampled 28 days after the second AZD1222 dose. This clonotype was sampled from an adult who received the AZD1222 COVID-19 vaccine. The DNA sequence is as follows: TGTGCCAGCAGTGAAGGGAATATTGGAGGAAACACCATATATTTT. This yields the protein CASSEGNIGGNTIYF.